This T cell receptor beta chain was sequenced for a study of blood T cell repertoires in COVID-19. Study-level information: The study drew acute and convalescent COVID-19 samples from the United States, Italy and Spain. Nucleic acid was either cDNA or gDNA, and it came from T cells, B-cell-depleted T cells, or PBMCs.

V trimming: 5 bases; J trimming: 1 base; junction bases outside the gene matches: 4. Germline values: CDR1 MNHEY, CDR2 SVGAGI. This CDR3 comprises 14 residues. Here immunoSEQ multiplex PCR was the method, and the copy in TCRdb shows in-frame clones only, minus some. The sample yields 110,000 to 150,000 clones, 65% to 85% seen once. The TCR originated in an older woman with acute or convalescent COVID-19. The sample taken for sequencing was peripheral blood. The J gene is TRBJ2-7, the V gene TRBV6-5, with 8 bases aligning to TRBD1. The CDR3 sequence: CASSTYRGSYEQYF. DNA of the CDR3: TGTGCCAGCAGTACCTACAGGGGGTCCTACGAGCAGTACTTC.